These 17 T cell receptor beta chains came from one sample sequenced in a study of blood T cells in healthy people across ages. Combining a sample-barcoded 5' primer with a J-beta primer mix, a second PCR ran for 7 to 11 cycles. TCRdb re-called the 5' RACE reads with MiXCR, one entry per CDR3 protein. This sample has about 900,000 distinct CDR3 sequences, with roughly 60% found just once. Sequenced input: blood. Receptors originate from a young man in good health.

The chain is built from TRBV2 and TRBJ2-6, with TRBD1 as a possible D gene (5 bases). This CDR3 spans 18 amino acids. Trimming shortened V by 6 bases and J by 0 bases, and 18 bases separated the two germline ends. Germline CDR1 SNHLY, CDR2 FYNNEI. This CDR3 is CASRHMTDMNSGANVLTF. CDR3 nucleotide sequence: TGTGCCAGCAGACACATGACAGACATGAACTCTGGGGCCAACGTCCTGACTTTC.

V usage is TRBV12-3 or TRBV12-4 and J usage is TRBJ2-3; D might be TRBD1 (5 bases). Trimming pared 6 bases from V and 0 bases from J, leaving 10 bases between. The CDR3 is 14 amino acids. The CDR3 sequence: CASRGQTSTDTQYF. Written as DNA, the CDR3 is TGTGCCAGCAGGGGGCAAACTAGCACAGATACGCAGTATTTT.

This clonotype was found a few times. The chain joins TRBV7-9 to TRBJ2-7, with no clear D. Between the trimmed V and J ends, which lost 5 bases and 6 bases, there was a span of 8 bases. This CDR3 has 11 residues. Germline assignment: CDR1 SEHNR and CDR2 FQNEAQ (reference sequence). The CDR3 reads CASSLPPEQYF. The CDR3 DNA follows: TGTGCCAGCAGCCTCCCGCCCGAGCAGTACTTC.

The chain couples TRBV6-5 to TRBJ2-1, with 11 bases lining up with TRBD2. CDR1 and CDR2 from the germline V gene are MNHEY and SVGAGI. Trimming at V came to 6 bases and at J to 5 bases, leaving 3 bases not matched to a gene. This CDR3 has 14 residues. The CDR3 DNA reads TGTGCCAGCAGGGTGGGACTAGCGGACAATGAGCAGTTCTTC. It specifies CASRVGLADNEQFF.

CDR3 protein: CASKEAGWGYGYTF. CDR3 bases: TGTGCCAGCAAGGAAGCAGGGTGGGGATATGGCTACACCTTC. The chain uses TRBV2 and TRBJ1-2; maybe TRBD1 (5 bases). Germline V CDR1 and CDR2: SNHLY, FYNNEI. There are 14 residues in the CDR3. The V gene lost 7 bases and the J gene lost 5 bases, with 17 bases spanning the gap.

The table lists this clonotype with a count of one. The chain is built from TRBV6-5 and TRBJ2-1, with 8 bases lining up with TRBD1. There are 16 residues in the CDR3. The germline V gene has CDR1 MNHEY and CDR2 SVGAGI. Trimming took 2 bases from V and 7 from J; bases not matched to a gene: 10. Here the CDR3 DNA reads TGTGCCAGCAGTTACAGAGGGCCAGGGGGCAAGAATGAGCAGTTCTTC. It specifies CASSYRGPGGKNEQFF.

The CDR3 nucleotides are TGTGCCAGCAGCCAAGAGGGTGGACACTGGAGTAACTATGGCTACACCTTC. Protein sequence: CASSQEGGHWSNYGYTF. The V call is TRBV14, the J call TRBJ1-2, with D maybe TRBD1 (5 bases). CDR3 length equals 17 residues. Germline CDR1 SGHDN, CDR2 FVKESK. Trimming took 0 bases from V and 1 from J, leaving 15 bases between them. Full variable domain (rest looked up from reference TRBV14 and TRBJ1-2): EAGVTQFPSHSVIEKGQTVTLRCDPISGHDNLYWYRRVMGKEIKFLLHFVKESKQDESGMPNNRFLAERTGGTYSTLKVQPAELEDSGVYFCASSQEGGHWSNYGYTFGSGTRLTVV.

The chain couples TRBV6-5 to TRBJ1-6; D gene ambiguous. Trimming took 0 bases from V and 0 from J, leaving 12 bases between them. This CDR3 has 18 amino acids. Germline V gene lookup returns CDR1 MNHEY and CDR2 SVGAGI. CDR3 coding DNA: TGTGCCAGCAGTTACTCGACTACTGGGAGCTCCTATAATTCACCCCTCCACTTT. Translation: CASSYSTTGSSYNSPLHF.

The chain uses TRBV7-2 and TRBJ2-7; D is undetermined. This CDR3 is built from 15 residues. The germline V gene has CDR1 SGHTA and CDR2 FQGNSA. Trimming removed 7 bases from V and 3 bases from J, with 19 bases in between. The CDR3 region has the DNA TGTGCCAGCACCCCATCGGCAGGTCTCGTCTACGAGCAGTACTTC. This sequence encodes CASTPSAGLVYEQYF.

The chain links TRBV6-2 or TRBV6-3 to TRBJ2-2; D is perhaps TRBD2 (5 bases). V dropped 5 bases and J dropped 4 bases, with 11 bases sitting between them. Germline loops: CDR1 MNHEY, CDR2 SVGEGT. The CDR3 consists of 14 residues. The CDR3 DNA sequence: TGTGCCAGCAGTACCGGGGTCTCCACCGGGGAGCTGTTTTTT. Protein: CASSTGVSTGELFF.

This chain joins TRBV10-2 and TRBJ2-3; 9 positions agree with TRBD2. Germline V gene sequence: CDR1 WSHSY, CDR2 SAAADI. This CDR3 spans 15 amino acids. V dropped 4 bases and J dropped 4; count of bases not matched to a gene: 6. CDR3 protein: CASSVIAGEADTQYF. The CDR3 DNA reads as TGCGCCAGCAGTGTCATAGCGGGGGAAGCAGATACGCAGTATTTT.

The rearrangement links TRBV27 to TRBJ1-6; D not resolved. V gave up 5 bases and J gave up 5 bases, with 10 bases separating them. CDR1 is MNHEY and CDR2 is SMNVEV in the germline V gene (reference sequence). This CDR3 contains 14 residues. The CDR3 spells CASSPIINNSPLHF. Here the CDR3 DNA reads TGTGCCAGCAGTCCGATCATAAATAATTCACCCCTCCACTTT.

The chain links TRBV7-6 to TRBJ2-4, with D tentatively TRBD1 or TRBD2 (7 bases each). The J call is uncertain, as TRBJ2-5 better fits the DNA end. The germline CDR1 and CDR2 sequences are SGHVS and FNYEAQ. The CDR3 totals 16 residues. The CDR3 DNA follows: TGTGCCAGCAGCTTAGAGTGGGGGGGACAGAAAGAGACCCAGTACTTC. It encodes CASSLEWGGQKETQYF.

This chain uses TRBV25-1 with TRBJ1-4; D is perhaps TRBD1 (6 bases). The V and J ends lost 2 bases and 5 bases respectively, with 15 bases between them. Germline CDR1 and CDR2: MGHDK and SYGVNS. There are 16 residues in the CDR3. The CDR3 coding sequence is TGTGCCAGCAGTGAACTTCCCGGACAGCCCAATGAAAAACTGTTTTTT. This encodes CASSELPGQPNEKLFF.

The J gene is TRBJ2-5, the V gene TRBV29-1, with D possibly matching TRBD2 (5 bases). The CDR3 sequence is 12 residues long. The V end lost 3 bases, the J end lost 3 bases, and 8 bases lay between the germline ends. In germline, CDR1 is SQVTM, CDR2 ANQGSEA. The CDR3 protein is CSVESGKETQYF. CDR3 in DNA: TGCAGCGTTGAGTCGGGGAAAGAGACCCAGTACTTC.

The V and J genes are TRBV2 and TRBJ2-5; tentatively, D is TRBD2 (6 bases). V lost 7 bases to trimming and J lost 2 bases, with 11 bases between them. The germline gives CDR1 SNHLY, CDR2 FYNNEI. The CDR3 is 13 amino acids. In DNA form, the CDR3 reads TGTGCCAGCACGGGAGTCAGGCAAGAGACCCAGTACTTC. It yields the protein CASTGVRQETQYF.

This chain connects TRBV6-2 or TRBV6-3 to TRBJ2-7; 8 positions match TRBD1. From germline, CDR1 is MNHEY and CDR2 SVGEGT. The CDR3 consists of 15 residues. Unmatched junction bases numbered 3, after V lost 0 bases and J lost 2 bases. The DNA of the CDR3 is TGTGCCAGCAGTTACTCGCGGGACAGGACCTACGAGCAGTACTTC. Its translation: CASSYSRDRTYEQYF.